This T cell receptor beta chain was observed in a study of coeliac disease (dated by TCRdb to between 2020 and 2023). Broadly, across the study: Each coeliac patient fell into one of three classes: newly diagnosed active disease, refractory coeliac disease type I, or disease kept under control by a gluten-free diet. High-resolution HLA typing was unavailable, so biased TRBV7-2 usage was queried as a proof of principle. TRB sequencing succeeded for samples from around 28 subjects, including 20 to 25 paired bulk unsorted intraepithelial and lamina propria cell samples. The study applied next-generation sequencing of rearranged TRB and TRG CDR3 regions to small intestinal lymphocyte fractions from coeliac and non-coeliac patients. The study was aimed at characterising TR repertoires of small intestinal T cells in active, refractory type I and gluten-free-diet-treated coeliac disease. Of the 30 or so patients in the full study, roughly 22 had coeliac disease confirmed by serology and 8 were controls with non-small intestinal disorders. General conclusions and limits of the study: Cross-contamination between compartments was possible, because separating intraepithelial cells from lamina propria cells did not produce high-purity fractions. The authors considered the approach unsuitable for unbiased detection of gliadin-specific T cells, which are scarce and rarely shared between patients. Compared with controls, active coeliac intraepithelial and lamina propria samples had TRB and TRG repertoires of lower clonality, which suggests that diverse T cells were recruited. TRB repertoires were found to be largely private, with most amino acid sequences unique to one sample, and no significant difference in V-gene usage was found between disease groups.

Aliquots of roughly 530,000 cells were frozen in DMSO/FBS in liquid nitrogen, and a single aliquot per fraction was used for sequencing. All 30 patients in the study underwent endoscopy and small intestinal biopsy. Intraepithelial cells were released from biopsies by stirring for one hour at 37 degrees C in RPMI containing EGTA, MgCl2 and 1% FBS. The Qiagen DNeasy blood extraction kit was used to extract genomic DNA from the frozen unsorted cell fractions. The CDR3 numbers 13 residues from cysteine through phenylalanine. Of the read, only the CDR3 DNA is kept; its 39 bases are in frame from base 1. Via the germline V gene (reference sequence), CDR1 is GTSNPN and CDR2 SVGIG. As for this clone: Its recognized antigen is unknown. Sequence at one end of the junction differs from germline and may be a read error. At the DNA level, this CDR3 is encoded by other sequences in the same sample as well.

The library relied on the immunoSEQ multiplex PCR assay. Using reverse primers that targeted J gene segments together with forward primers that targeted V gene segments, the TR loci were amplified in a multiplexed PCR. The Illumina HiSeq System was used to sequence the amplified CDR3 regions. In the source study's methods: A nearest-neighbour algorithm merged closely related reads to remove PCR and sequencing errors and collapse data into unique sequences. Two measures summarised the repertoires: clonality, and T cell density, defined as TR molecules per amount of genomic DNA input. CDR3 amino acid sequences present in at least 80% of unsorted samples were defined as public TRs and were then tested for differential abundance between coeliac and control samples. Disease-group differences in clonality and density were tested with Kruskal-Wallis tests followed by Dunn post-tests. TCRdb stores this immuneACCESS table with in-frame sequences only. Part of the clones is absent; in the studies checked, under half of the shortfall reflects unresolved V genes, and no reason is known for the rest. The V and J calls and the clone size are those of that table, but D and trimming were determined from the DNA. For this sample the table gives 5,400 or so clones, of which 50% to 70% were detected only once. The biggest ten clones account for around 6% of the sample.

The receptor chain draws on TRBV30 and TRBJ1-6, with the D gene call left open. The receptor's source is a woman under 40 with active celiac disease. Sequenced input: intraepithelial lymphocytes from the gut. The sample's cell subset or site label, in plain terms: intraepithelial cell (IEC) fraction of small intestinal biopsy. The CDR3 sequence is CAWSGTDNSPLHF. The DNA reads as follows: TGTGCCTGGAGTGGCACAGATAATTCCCCCCTCCACTTT.